This passage covers 17 T cell receptor beta chains from one sample sequenced in a study of cytomegalovirus exposure and HLA in healthy donors (dated by TCRdb to between 2016 and 2019). Library preparation used the immunoSEQ multiplex PCR assay. The multiplex PCR relied on a mix of 60 forward primers for TCR Vbeta segments and 13 reverse primers for TCR Jbeta segments. This is the immuneACCESS table as TCRdb keeps it, with only in-frame sequences that have V and J called. A part of the clones is gone; compared with another copy, unresolved V genes explain less than half, and the rest is unexplained. The sample yields 75,000 to 90,000 clones; about 77% were counted once. Clones ranked in the top ten supply roughly 4.2% of the sample. Sequenced: PBMCs. The receptors originated from a man aged 60 to 69 in good health and CMV-seronegative.

This chain connects TRBV19 to TRBJ1-4; TRBD1 might be the D (6 bases). The V gene lost 4 bases and the J gene lost 8 bases, with 14 bases spanning the gap. The CDR3 contains 14 residues. Germline V gene lookup returns CDR1 LNHDA and CDR2 SQIVND (reference sequence). CDR3 DNA sequence: TGTGCCAGTAGTACACCAGGGGCCTACGAAAAACTGTTTTTT. Translated: CASSTPGAYEKLFF.

The V call is TRBV2, the J call TRBJ2-5, with 7 bases lining up with TRBD2. The CDR3 spans 15 residues. The junction had 8 bases not matched to a gene; V was cut back by 6 bases and J by 1 base. Germline V gene sequence: CDR1 SNHLY, CDR2 FYNNEI. Here the CDR3 DNA reads TGTGCCAGCAGCCCGTCGACGGGGGGCCAAGAGACCCAGTACTTC. Its translation is CASSPSTGGQETQYF. Variable domain in full (rest from reference TRBV2 and TRBJ2-5): EPEVTQTPSHQVTQMGQEVILRCVPISNHLYFYWYRQILGQKVEFLVSFYNNEISEKSEIFDDQFSVERPDGSNFTLKIRSTKLEDSAMYFCASSPSTGGQETQYFGPGTRLLVL.

The chain carries TRBV19 and TRBJ2-1, with TRBD2 matching over 9 bases. Germline V lookup: CDR1 LNHDA, CDR2 SQIVND (reference sequence). J gave up 9 bases and V 0 bases, and 6 bases lay outside the gene matches. CDR3 length: 15 residues. The CDR3 nucleotides read TGTGCCAGTAGTATAGAGGGACTAGCTTTACGTGAGCAGTTCTTC. It encodes CASSIEGLALREQFF.

The chain is built from TRBV7-6 and TRBJ1-6; D gene unclear. This CDR3 is 16 amino acids long. V gave up 2 bases and J gave up 11 bases, with 19 bases separating them. CDR1 and CDR2 (germline): SGHVS, FNYEAQ. The CDR3 DNA is TGTGCCAGCAGCTTAAACCCCGGCAGCTTCGGGACACCCCTCCACTTT. Translated, it gives CASSLNPGSFGTPLHF.

The chain combines TRBV9 with TRBJ1-6; maybe TRBD1 (5 bases). Germline CDR1 SGDLS, CDR2 YYNGEE. Trimming shortened V by 0 bases and J by 7 bases, and 11 bases separated the two germline ends. The CDR3 runs 15 residues. CDR3 nucleotides: TGTGCCAGCAGCGTAGAGGGGATTTTGAATTCACCCCTCCACTTT. Translating it yields CASSVEGILNSPLHF.

There are a few counts of this clone. The rearrangement joins TRBV28 to TRBJ2-2, with 7 nucleotides matching TRBD1. The ends lost 3 bases at V and 0 bases at J; junction bases unmatched: 4. CDR1 MDHEN and CDR2 SYDVKM come from the germline V gene. The CDR3 contains 16 residues. CDR3 in amino acids: CASSFGRGSNTGELFF. CDR3 sequence (DNA): TGTGCCAGCAGTTTTGGCAGGGGGTCGAACACCGGGGAGCTGTTTTTT.

This clone has only a few counts. The genes are TRBV6-7 and TRBJ1-1; D perhaps matches TRBD1 (6 bases). TRBV6-7 is identified as an open reading frame with a role that is uncertain. This CDR3 contains 13 residues. Trimming removed 11 bases from V and 4 bases from J, with 17 bases in between. DNA of the CDR3: TGTGCCTACGGGGGGCGGCTGGGCACTGAAGCTTTCTTT. Amino acids: CAYGGRLGTEAFF.

A remark on this clone: The sample contains more than one DNA sequence encoding this CDR3. The chain joins TRBV5-5 to TRBJ2-7; 9 bases agree with TRBD2. V lost 7 bases and J lost 6; bases outside the gene matches: 14. The CDR3 loop spans 15 amino acids. The germline V gene encodes CDR1 SGHKS and CDR2 YYEKEE (reference sequence). The CDR3 loop is CASFPLAGGAVEQYF. Here the CDR3 DNA reads TGTGCCAGCTTTCCCCTCGCGGGGGGGGCAGTCGAGCAGTACTTC.

On this clone itself: This specimen includes other DNA sequences encoding the same CDR3. J is TRBJ2-2 and V is TRBV5-6; the match to TRBD1 covers 7 bases. Trimming cost V 4 bases and J 3 bases; bases outside gene matches: 6. Germline CDR1 SGHDT, CDR2 YYEEEE. The CDR3 runs to 15 residues. The CDR3 here is CASSLQGVDTGELFF. CDR3 nucleotides: TGTGCCAGCAGCCTGCAGGGGGTTGACACCGGGGAGCTGTTTTTT.

This chain links TRBV7-9 with TRBJ2-1; 11 positions match TRBD2. The trim removed 1 base at V and 6 bases at J, leaving 2 bases unmatched. The CDR3 totals 15 residues. The V gene's germline CDR1 is SEHNR and CDR2 FQNEAQ (reference sequence). For the CDR3, the DNA is TGTGCCAGCAGCTTAGTGGGGACTAGCGGCAATGAGCAGTTCTTC. It codes for CASSLVGTSGNEQFF. Full variable domain (missing parts from reference TRBV7-9 and TRBJ2-1): DTGVSQNPRHKITKRGQNVTFRCDPISEHNRLYWYRQTLGQGPEFLTYFQNEAQLEKSRLLSDRFSAERPKGSFSTLEIQRTEQGDSAMYLCASSLVGTSGNEQFFGPGTRLTVL.

This chain connects TRBV11-2 to TRBJ2-7; 7 bases match TRBD2. This CDR3 region has 15 residues. The junction had 5 bases not matched to a gene; V was cut back by 0 bases and J by 3 bases. Germline V lookup: CDR1 SGHAT, CDR2 FQNNGV. CDR3 sequence reads: CASSLDGGEHYEQYF. The CDR3 DNA follows: TGTGCCAGCAGCTTAGATGGGGGGGAGCACTACGAGCAGTACTTC. Based on the CDR3 plus reference TRBV11-2 and TRBJ2-7, the full variable domain is EAGVAQSPRYKIIEKRQSVAFWCNPISGHATLYWYQQILGQGPKLLIQFQNNGVVDDSQLPKDRFSAERLKGVDSTLKIQPAKLEDSAVYLCASSLDGGEHYEQYFGPGTRLTVT.

This chain joins TRBV6-6 and TRBJ2-2; TRBD2 aligns across 14 bases. Germline V gene data show CDR1 as MNHNY and CDR2 as SVGAGI (reference sequence). The V gene end was trimmed by 6 bases and the J gene end by 7 bases; junction bases not matched to a gene: 7. The CDR3 has 16 residues. Here the CDR3 DNA reads TGTGCCAGCAGGAGGACTAGCGGGGGGTACGGCGGGGAGCTGTTTTTT. This encodes CASRRTSGGYGGELFF.

The count of this clone is one. The chain couples TRBV19 to TRBJ2-3; D may be TRBD2 (6 bases). Germline values: CDR1 LNHDA, CDR2 SQIVND (reference sequence). Trimming took off 4 bases at V and 0 bases at J, with 14 bases between the two ends. CDR3 length equals 16 residues. The CDR3 loop is CASSKLRGTSTDTQYF. In nucleotides, the CDR3 is TGTGCCAGTAGTAAGCTCCGTGGGACTAGCACAGATACGCAGTATTTT.

The rearrangement links TRBV29-1 to TRBJ2-5, with 10 positions matching TRBD1. This CDR3 is 15 amino acids long. Looked up from germline, CDR1 is SQVTM and CDR2 is ANQGSEA. Trimming removed 6 bases from V and 5 bases from J; junction bases left unmatched: 12. The CDR3 sequence: CSVGGGQGTWETQYF. In DNA, the CDR3 is TGCAGCGTCGGGGGGGGACAGGGGACTTGGGAGACCCAGTACTTC.

This clone was observed a few times. The gene calls are TRBV6-6 and TRBJ1-1; TRBD1 might be the D (6 bases). Trimming cost V 2 bases and J 3 bases, with 10 bases left between them. This CDR3 comprises 14 residues. Germline assignment: CDR1 MNHNY and CDR2 SVGAGI (reference sequence). The CDR3 reads CASSYAGAHTEAFF. In DNA, the CDR3 is TGTGCCAGCAGTTACGCAGGGGCTCACACTGAAGCTTTCTTT.

The chain is built from TRBV19 and TRBJ1-2; D remains unclear. CDR3 length: 14 amino acids. V lost 5 bases and J 4 bases, leaving 14 bases between the germline ends. The germline V gene encodes CDR1 LNHDA and CDR2 SQIVND (reference sequence). CDR3 sequence reads: CASSGLSRGYGYTF. The CDR3 nucleotides read TGTGCCAGTAGTGGACTGAGTAGAGGCTATGGCTACACCTTC.

The chain has TRBV29-1 and TRBJ1-6; D possibly corresponds to TRBD1 (6 bases). Trimming removed 8 bases at V and 0 bases at J, with 14 bases between. CDR3 length: 15 amino acids. The germline V gene has CDR1 SQVTM and CDR2 ANQGSEA. DNA for the CDR3: TGCAGCCCCCGGACAGATCTCTCCTATAATTCACCCCTCCACTTT. Its protein product is CSPRTDLSYNSPLHF.